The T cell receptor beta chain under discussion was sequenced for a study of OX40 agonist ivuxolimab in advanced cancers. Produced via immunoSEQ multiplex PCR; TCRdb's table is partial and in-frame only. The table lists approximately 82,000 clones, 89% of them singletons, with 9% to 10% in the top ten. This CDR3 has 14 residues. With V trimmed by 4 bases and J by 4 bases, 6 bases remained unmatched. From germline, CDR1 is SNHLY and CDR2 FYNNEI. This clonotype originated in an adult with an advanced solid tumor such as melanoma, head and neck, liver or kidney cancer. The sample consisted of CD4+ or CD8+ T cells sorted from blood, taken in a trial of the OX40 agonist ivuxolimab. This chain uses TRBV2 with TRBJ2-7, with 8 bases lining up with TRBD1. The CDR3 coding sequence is TGTGCCAGCAGTGCCGTCGGACAGGGATACGAGCAGTACTTC. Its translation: CASSAVGQGYEQYF.